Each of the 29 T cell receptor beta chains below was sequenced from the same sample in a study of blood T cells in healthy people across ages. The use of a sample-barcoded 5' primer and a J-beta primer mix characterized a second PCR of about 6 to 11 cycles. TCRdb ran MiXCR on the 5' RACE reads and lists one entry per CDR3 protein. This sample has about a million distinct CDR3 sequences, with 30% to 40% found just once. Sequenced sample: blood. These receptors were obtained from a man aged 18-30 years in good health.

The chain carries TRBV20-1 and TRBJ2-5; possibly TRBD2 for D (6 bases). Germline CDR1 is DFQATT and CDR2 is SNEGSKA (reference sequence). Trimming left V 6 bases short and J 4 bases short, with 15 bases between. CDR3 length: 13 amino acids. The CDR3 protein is CSAGRAGGETQYF. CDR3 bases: TGCAGTGCGGGACGAGCGGGTGGAGAGACCCAGTACTTC.

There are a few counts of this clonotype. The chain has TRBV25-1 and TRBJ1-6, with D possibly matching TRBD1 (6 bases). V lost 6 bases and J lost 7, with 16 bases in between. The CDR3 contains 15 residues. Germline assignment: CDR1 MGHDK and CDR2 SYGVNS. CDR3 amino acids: CASRGKQGKNSPLHF. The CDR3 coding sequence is TGTGCCAGCAGGGGTAAACAGGGTAAAAATTCACCCCTCCACTTT.

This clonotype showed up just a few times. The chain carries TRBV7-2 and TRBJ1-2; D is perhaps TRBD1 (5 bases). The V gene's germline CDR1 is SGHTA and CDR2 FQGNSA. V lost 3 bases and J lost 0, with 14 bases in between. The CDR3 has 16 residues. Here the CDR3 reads CASSLGLDPSNYGYTF. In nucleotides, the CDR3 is TGTGCCAGCAGCTTGGGGCTCGACCCGTCTAACTATGGCTACACCTTC.

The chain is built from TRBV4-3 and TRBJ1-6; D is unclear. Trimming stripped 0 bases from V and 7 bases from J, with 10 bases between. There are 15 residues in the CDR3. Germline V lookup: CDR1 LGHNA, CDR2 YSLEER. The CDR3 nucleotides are TGCGCCAGCAGCCAAGACGCGGGAAGGAATTCACCCCTCCACTTT. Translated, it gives CASSQDAGRNSPLHF.

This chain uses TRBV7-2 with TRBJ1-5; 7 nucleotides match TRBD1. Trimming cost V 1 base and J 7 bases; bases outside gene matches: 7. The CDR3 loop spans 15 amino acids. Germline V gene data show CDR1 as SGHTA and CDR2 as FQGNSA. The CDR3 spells CASSLDRGYRQPQHF. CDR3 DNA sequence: TGTGCCAGCAGCTTAGACAGGGGATACAGGCAGCCCCAGCATTTT.

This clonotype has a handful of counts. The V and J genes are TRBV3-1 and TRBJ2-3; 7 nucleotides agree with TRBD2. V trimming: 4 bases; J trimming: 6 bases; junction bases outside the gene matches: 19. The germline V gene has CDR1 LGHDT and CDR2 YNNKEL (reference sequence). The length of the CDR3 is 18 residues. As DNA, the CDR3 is TGTGCCAGCAGCCTGTCTGTAGATCCAGCGGGGAAGGCGGATACGCAGTATTTT. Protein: CASSLSVDPAGKADTQYF.

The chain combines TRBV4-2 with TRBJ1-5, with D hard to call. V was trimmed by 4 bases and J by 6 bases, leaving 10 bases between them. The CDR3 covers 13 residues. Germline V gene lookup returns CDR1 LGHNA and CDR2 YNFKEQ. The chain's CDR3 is CASSPARGQPQHF. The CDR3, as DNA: TGTGCCAGCAGCCCAGCCCGGGGTCAGCCCCAGCATTTT.

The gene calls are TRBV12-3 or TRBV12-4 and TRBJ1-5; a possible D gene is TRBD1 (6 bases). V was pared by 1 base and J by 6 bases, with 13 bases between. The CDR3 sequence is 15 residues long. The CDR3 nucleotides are TGTGCCAGCAGTTTAGAGGGGGGGTTTCCTCAGCCCCAGCATTTT. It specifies CASSLEGGFPQPQHF.

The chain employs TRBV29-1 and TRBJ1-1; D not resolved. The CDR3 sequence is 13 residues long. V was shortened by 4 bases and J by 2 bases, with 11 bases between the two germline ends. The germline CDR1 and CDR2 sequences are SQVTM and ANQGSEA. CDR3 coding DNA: TGCAGCGTTGGCGAGGGCCGAAACACTGAAGCTTTCTTT. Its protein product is CSVGEGRNTEAFF.

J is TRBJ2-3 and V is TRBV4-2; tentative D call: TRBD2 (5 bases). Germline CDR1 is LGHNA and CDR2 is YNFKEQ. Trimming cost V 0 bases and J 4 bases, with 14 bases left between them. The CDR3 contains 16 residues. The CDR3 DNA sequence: TGTGCCAGCAGCCAAGATCAAGGGAGAGACCCAGATACGCAGTATTTT. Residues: CASSQDQGRDPDTQYF.

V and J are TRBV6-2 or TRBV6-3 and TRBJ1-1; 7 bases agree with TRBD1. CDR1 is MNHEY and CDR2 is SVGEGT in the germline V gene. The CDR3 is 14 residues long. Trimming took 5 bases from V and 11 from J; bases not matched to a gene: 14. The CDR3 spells CASSKADRAPGAFF. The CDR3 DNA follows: TGTGCCAGCAGTAAAGCTGACAGGGCCCCTGGGGCTTTCTTT.

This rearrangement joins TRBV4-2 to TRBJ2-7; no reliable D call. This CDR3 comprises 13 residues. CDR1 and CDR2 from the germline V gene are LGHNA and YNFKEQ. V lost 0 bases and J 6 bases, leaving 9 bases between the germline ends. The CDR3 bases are TGTGCCAGCAGCCAAGATCGTTTGTTCGAGCAGTACTTC. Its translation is CASSQDRLFEQYF.

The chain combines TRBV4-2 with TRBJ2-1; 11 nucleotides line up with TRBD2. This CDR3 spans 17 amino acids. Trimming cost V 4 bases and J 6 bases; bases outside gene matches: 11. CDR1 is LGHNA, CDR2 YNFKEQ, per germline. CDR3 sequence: CASSRSSGGTSSNEQFF. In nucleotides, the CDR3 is TGTGCCAGCAGCCGTTCTAGCGGGGGGACTTCTAGCAATGAGCAGTTCTTC.

The CDR3 sequence is CASGRSYEQYF. CDR3 DNA: TGTGCCAGCGGAAGGAGCTACGAGCAGTACTTC. J is TRBJ2-7 and V is TRBV5-5; no clear D gene. This CDR3 spans 11 amino acids. Germline values: CDR1 SGHKS, CDR2 YYEKEE (reference sequence). V was cut by 7 bases and J by 3 bases, with 8 bases left in between.

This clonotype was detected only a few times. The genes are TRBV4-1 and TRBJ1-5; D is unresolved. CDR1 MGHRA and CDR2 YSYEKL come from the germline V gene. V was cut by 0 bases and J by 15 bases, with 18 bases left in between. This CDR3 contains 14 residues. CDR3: CASSQDPVARTLHF. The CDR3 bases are TGCGCCAGCAGCCAAGATCCGGTAGCGCGGACGCTGCATTTT.

The CDR3: CASSLSWELFF. The CDR3 bases are TGTGCCAGCAGTTTGAGCTGGGAGCTGTTTTTT. The V and J genes are TRBV28 and TRBJ2-2; the D is unclear. Germline V gives CDR1 MDHEN, CDR2 SYDVKM. The V and J ends lost 3 bases and 9 bases respectively, with 5 bases between them. CDR3 length equals 11 residues. Looking up the rest from reference TRBV28 and TRBJ2-2 gives the full variable domain: DVKVTQSSRYLVKRTGEKVFLECVQDMDHENMFWYRQDPGLGLRLIYFSYDVKMKEKGDIPEGYSVSREKKERFSLILESASTNQTSMYLCASSLSWELFFGEGSRLTVL.

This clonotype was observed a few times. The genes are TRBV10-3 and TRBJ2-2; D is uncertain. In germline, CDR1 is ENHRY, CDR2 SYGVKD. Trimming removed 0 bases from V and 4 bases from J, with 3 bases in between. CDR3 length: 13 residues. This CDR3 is CAISESSTGELFF. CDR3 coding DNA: TGTGCCATCAGTGAGTCATCCACCGGGGAGCTGTTTTTT.

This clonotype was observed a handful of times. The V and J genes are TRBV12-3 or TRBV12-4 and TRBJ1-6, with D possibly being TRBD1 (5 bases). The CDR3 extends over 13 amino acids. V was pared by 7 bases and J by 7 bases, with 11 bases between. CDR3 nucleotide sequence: TGTGCCAGCACCGCCTCAGGGAATTCACCCCTCCACTTT. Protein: CASTASGNSPLHF.

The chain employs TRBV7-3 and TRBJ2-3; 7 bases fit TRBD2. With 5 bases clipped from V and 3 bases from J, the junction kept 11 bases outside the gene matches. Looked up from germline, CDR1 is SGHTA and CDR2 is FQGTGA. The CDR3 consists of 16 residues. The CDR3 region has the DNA TGTGCCAGCAGCCCTTCGGGACCTAGCGGAACAGATACGCAGTATTTT. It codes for CASSPSGPSGTDTQYF.

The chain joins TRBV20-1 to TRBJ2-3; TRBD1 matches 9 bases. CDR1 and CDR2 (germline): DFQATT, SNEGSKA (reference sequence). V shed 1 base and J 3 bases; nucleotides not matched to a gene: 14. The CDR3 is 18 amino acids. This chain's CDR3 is CSARVPPGTGTGTDTQYF. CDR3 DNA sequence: TGCAGTGCTAGAGTCCCTCCTGGGACAGGGACGGGGACAGATACGCAGTATTTT.

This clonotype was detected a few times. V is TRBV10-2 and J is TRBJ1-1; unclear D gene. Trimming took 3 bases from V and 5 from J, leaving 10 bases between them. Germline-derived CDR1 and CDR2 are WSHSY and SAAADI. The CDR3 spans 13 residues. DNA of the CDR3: TGCGCCAGCAGTGAAGCCCGATGGACTGAAGCTTTCTTT. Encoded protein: CASSEARWTEAFF.

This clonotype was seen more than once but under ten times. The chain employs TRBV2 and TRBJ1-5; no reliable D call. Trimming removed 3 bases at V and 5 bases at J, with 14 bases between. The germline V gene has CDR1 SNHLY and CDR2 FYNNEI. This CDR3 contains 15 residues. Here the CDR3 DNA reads TGTGCCAGCAGTGAGCAGAGATTAGGGCATCAGCCCCAGCATTTT. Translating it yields CASSEQRLGHQPQHF.

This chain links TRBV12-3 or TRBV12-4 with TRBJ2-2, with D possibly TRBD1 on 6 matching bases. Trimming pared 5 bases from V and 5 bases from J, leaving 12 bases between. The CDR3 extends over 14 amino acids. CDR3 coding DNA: TGTGCCAGCAGTATAGACAGGTGGACCGGGGAGCTGTTTTTT. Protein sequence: CASSIDRWTGELFF.

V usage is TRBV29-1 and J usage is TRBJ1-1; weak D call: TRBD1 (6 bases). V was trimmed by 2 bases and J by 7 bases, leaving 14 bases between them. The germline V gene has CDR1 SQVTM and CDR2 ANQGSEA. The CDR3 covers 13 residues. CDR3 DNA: TGCAGCGTTGAACCAGGGGCGATGGGTGAAGCTTTCTTT. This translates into CSVEPGAMGEAFF.

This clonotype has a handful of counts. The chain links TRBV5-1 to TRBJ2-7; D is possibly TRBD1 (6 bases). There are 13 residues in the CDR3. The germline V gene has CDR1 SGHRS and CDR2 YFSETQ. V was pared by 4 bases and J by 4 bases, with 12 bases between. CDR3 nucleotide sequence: TGCGCCAGCAGCAGGCTACAGGGTTACGAGCAGTACTTC. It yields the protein CASSRLQGYEQYF.

Here the CDR3 DNA reads TGTGCCAGCAGTTACAAAGGGGCAACTAATGAAAAACTGTTTTTT. Amino acids: CASSYKGATNEKLFF. The J gene is TRBJ1-4, the V gene TRBV6-5, with TRBD1 as a possible D gene (5 bases). The germline V gene has CDR1 MNHEY and CDR2 SVGAGI. This CDR3 has 15 amino acids. The ends were cut back, 2 bases at V and 0 bases at J, with 7 bases in the middle.

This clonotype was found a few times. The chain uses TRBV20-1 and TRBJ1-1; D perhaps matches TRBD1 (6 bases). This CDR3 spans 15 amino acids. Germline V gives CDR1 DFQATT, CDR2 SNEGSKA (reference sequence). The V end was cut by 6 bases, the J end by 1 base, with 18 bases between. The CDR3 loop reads CSAPSGQTPNTEAFF. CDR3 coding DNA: TGCAGTGCCCCAAGTGGACAGACCCCGAACACTGAAGCTTTCTTT.

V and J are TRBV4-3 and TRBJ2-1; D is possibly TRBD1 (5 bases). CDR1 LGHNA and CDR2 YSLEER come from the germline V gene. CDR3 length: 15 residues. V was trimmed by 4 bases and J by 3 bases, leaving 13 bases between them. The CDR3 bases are TGCGCCAGCAGCCCGGTACAGGTGGGCTACAATGAGCAGTTCTTC. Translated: CASSPVQVGYNEQFF.

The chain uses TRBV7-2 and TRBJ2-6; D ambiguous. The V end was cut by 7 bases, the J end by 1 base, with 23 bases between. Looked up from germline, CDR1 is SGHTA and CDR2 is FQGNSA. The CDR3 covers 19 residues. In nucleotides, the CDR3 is TGTGCCAGCACCCTTTCGGCTGAGAACTACTTTTCTGGGGCCAACGTCCTGACTTTC. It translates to CASTLSAENYFSGANVLTF.